A selection of T cell receptor beta chains follows, all from one sample in a study of blood T cells in healthy people across ages. TCRdb re-called the 5' RACE reads through MiXCR, storing one row per CDR3 protein. The table has about 780,000 distinct CDR3 sequences, about 46% seen once. The sequenced sample was blood. Receptor source: a man aged 80 or over in good health. The conserved cysteine and the conserved F or W are not part of the CDR3 here. Clone size is given for some rows only: seen once, a few or many times, or a class if the clone is expanded.

cdr3_length j_call v_call clone_size cdr3_aa
14 TRBJ2-5 TRBV11-2 few ASSLAPGLGLETQY
11 TRBJ2-3 TRBV20-1 - RARDNAGDTQY
12 TRBJ1-2 TRBV7-2 - AGSLRQLPIGYT
11 TRBJ1-2 TRBV4-2 - ASSQGLRYGYT
11 TRBJ2-5 TRBV7-2 - ASSTTGVETQY
12 TRBJ1-2 TRBV6-1 - ASSEQGRDYGYT
12 TRBJ2-5 TRBV5-1 - ASSLQGSTETQY
10 TRBJ2-3 TRBV3-1 once ASSQEAITQY
12 TRBJ1-2 TRBV25-1 - ASSEDGQISGYT
10 TRBJ2-1 TRBV20-1 - SAQQGGNEQF
13 TRBJ1-1 TRBV5-1 few ASSLATRGGTEAF
13 TRBJ1-6 TRBV4-1 few ASSQEDVLGSPLH
16 TRBJ2-3 TRBV28 - ASRPSLGLAGATDTQY
14 TRBJ2-1 TRBV20-1 few SARSAGEGPYNEQF
16 TRBJ1-6 TRBV28 - ASTPGPYRGPNNSPLH
14 TRBJ1-1 TRBV5-1 - ASSLDNPGPNTEAF
13 TRBJ2-2 TRBV6-5 - ASSTALVRAGELF
19 TRBJ2-1 TRBV11-2 few ASSPRTLSPGTSEIYNEQF
10 TRBJ2-7 TRBV10-2 - ASREVEGEQY
11 TRBJ2-1 TRBV20-1 once SAPTYTYNEQF
12 TRBJ2-3 TRBV20-1 few SASPQGWASTQY
12 TRBJ2-1 TRBV29-1 many SARRGSKNNEQF
12 TRBJ1-5 TRBV28 - ASSLPGTQKTQH
14 TRBJ2-7 TRBV5-1 - AGSLAPGSIPGEQY
14 TRBJ2-1 TRBV7-8 - ASSLRLGQGANEQF
12 TRBJ2-7 TRBV6-5 - ASSYGLAGYEQY
13 TRBJ2-2 TRBV29-1 once SVRTSGMNTGELF
12 TRBJ1-2 TRBV25-1 - ASSEWGGKDGYT
12 TRBJ1-2 TRBV18 - ASSPNGPNYGYT
12 TRBJ1-2 TRBV7-2 - ASSPGATSLGFT
12 TRBJ2-4 TRBV28 - ASPIKLAGVEQY
11 TRBJ1-4 TRBV28 few ASSFSVFEKLF
14 TRBJ2-3 TRBV7-3 - ASSLTGGVGTDTQY
19 TRBJ2-5 TRBV12-3/TRBV12-4 - ASSFRRPGTSGTPFGNEQY
14 TRBJ2-1 TRBV24-1 - ATSDRLAGVGNEQF
12 TRBJ2-5 TRBV14 - ASSKWDGLETQY
12 TRBJ2-7 TRBV5-5 - ASSSVGGGYEQY
12 TRBJ2-2 TRBV5-1 - ASSAGQGTGELF
13 TRBJ2-7 TRBV14 few ASSHWDRGSYEQY
12 TRBJ2-7 TRBV7-2 many ASSTGQGPYEQY
14 - TRBV7-3 - ASPRDSNTRGGTQY